This record covers a single T cell receptor beta chain. The data were taken from a study of cytomegalovirus exposure and HLA in healthy donors. This table comes from immunoSEQ multiplex PCR, and its TCRdb copy is limited to in-frame clones, with some not included. The data contain some 120,000 clones, 89% of them singletons. Trimming removed 6 bases at V and 4 bases at J, with 16 bases between. Germline loops: CDR1 LNHDA, CDR2 SQIVND (reference sequence). The CDR3 is made up of 14 amino acids. Sequencing used PBMCs. The clonotype was recovered from a woman aged 18-35 years in good health and CMV-seronegative. The rearrangement uses TRBV19 and TRBJ2-7; D possibly corresponds to TRBD1 (6 bases). CDR3 in DNA: TGTGCCAGTAGCATCGGGTCAGGGGTATACGAGCAGTACTTC. As protein: CASSIGSGVYEQYF.